Presented here are 26 T cell receptor beta chains from one specimen sequenced in a study of CD8 T cells in ankylosing spondylitis. General study results and limits: In ankylosing spondylitis blood, a motif of seven to nine highly homologous TCR beta variants appeared characteristic.

Antigen specificity for these receptors is unknown. TCRdb re-called the 5' RACE reads through MiXCR, storing one row per CDR3 protein. The sample has under 950,000 distinct CDR3 sequences; about 20% are singletons. Specimen: blood, either unsorted or a sorted T cell fraction (not recorded which). The origin of the receptors is a male donor with ankylosing spondylitis.

V gene TRBV4-3 combines with J gene TRBJ2-4; 9 bases map to TRBD1. CDR1 and CDR2 from the germline V gene are LGHNA and YSLEER. J lost 1 base, V lost 1 base, and 5 bases had no gene match. The CDR3 consists of 17 residues. The CDR3 here is CASSQGTGGFAKNIQYF. CDR3 DNA sequence: TGCGCCAGCAGCCAAGGAACAGGGGGCTTTGCCAAAAACATTCAGTACTTC.

The chain combines TRBV20-1 with TRBJ2-3; maybe TRBD1 (6 bases). CDR3 length: 14 residues. The germline CDR1 and CDR2 sequences are DFQATT and SNEGSKA (reference sequence). V shed 3 bases and J shed 2 bases, with 12 bases lying between them. CDR3 in amino acids: CSASTWDTTDTQYF. The DNA for the CDR3 is TGCAGTGCTAGTACGTGGGACACCACAGATACGCAGTATTTT.

To note about this clonotype: A read error may account for a junction end that differs from germline. The chain recombines TRBV5-1 with TRBJ1-2; tentatively, D is TRBD1 (5 bases). The V gene's germline CDR1 is SGHRS and CDR2 YFSETQ. The CDR3 extends over 15 amino acids. Here the CDR3 reads CASSLGAGSGYGYAF. The CDR3 region has the DNA TGCGCCAGCAGCTTAGGGGCAGGGTCGGGCTATGGCTACGCCTTC.

This clonotype was observed a handful of times. This chain uses TRBV15 with TRBJ2-5; D tentatively fits TRBD1 or TRBD2 (5 bases each). The CDR3 extends over 12 amino acids. With 6 bases removed from V and 4 bases from J, the gap between germline ends came to 9 bases. CDR1 is LNHNV, CDR2 YYDKDF, per germline (reference sequence). The CDR3 DNA sequence: TGTGCCACCAGTGGGGCGGGAGAGACCCAGTACTTC. Protein product: CATSGAGETQYF. The complete variable domain, with remaining parts taken from reference TRBV15 and TRBJ2-5, reads DAMVIQNPRYQVTQFGKPVTLSCSQTLNHNVMYWYQQKSSQAPKLLFHYYDKDFNNEADTPDNFQSRRPNTSFCFLDIRSPGLGDTAMYLCATSGAGETQYFGPGTRLLVL.

This chain links TRBV6-1 with TRBJ2-5, with 8 bases lining up with TRBD2. Germline V CDR1 and CDR2: MNHNS, SASEGT. The J segment lost 4 bases and the V segment lost 9 bases, leaving 13 bases of the junction unmatched. The CDR3 totals 15 residues. The DNA for the CDR3 is TGTGCCAGTAGTCCCCACAGCGGGGGCGGAGAGACCCAGTACTTC. Amino acids: CASSPHSGGGETQYF.

This clonotype has ten or more counts. The chain combines TRBV14 with TRBJ1-1, with a possible D match to TRBD1 (5 bases). CDR3 size: 16 residues. Germline V CDR1 and CDR2: SGHDN, FVKESK. V was cut by 7 bases and J by 2 bases, with 20 bases left in between. CDR3 in DNA: TGTGCCAGCACCGGGCGGGGGGTCGACGGAAACACTGAAGCTTTCTTT. Translated: CASTGRGVDGNTEAFF.

The CDR3 here is CATSERGQNQETQYF. The DNA for the CDR3 is TGTGCCACCAGTGAGCGGGGACAGAACCAAGAGACCCAGTACTTC. This chain connects TRBV24-1 to TRBJ2-5; possibly TRBD1 for D (7 bases). The V end was cut by 4 bases, the J end by 0 bases, with 11 bases between. Germline CDR1 reads KGHDR; CDR2 reads SFDVKD. CDR3 size: 15 residues.

This chain connects TRBV12-3 or TRBV12-4 to TRBJ1-1; D unresolved. V was clipped by 2 bases and J by 3 bases, with 10 bases between them. This CDR3 spans 14 amino acids. The chain's CDR3 is CASSLRGSDTEAFF. The DNA for the CDR3 is TGTGCCAGCAGTTTAAGAGGCTCGGACACTGAAGCTTTCTTT.

This clonotype was counted only a few times. The chain carries TRBV5-5 and TRBJ2-7; no firm D call. The V gene lost 4 bases and the J gene lost 4 bases, with 9 bases spanning the gap. There are 12 residues in the CDR3. Germline V gene sequence: CDR1 SGHKS, CDR2 YYEKEE (reference sequence). CDR3 nucleotides: TGTGCCAGCAGCCGTCTAGAATACGAGCAGTACTTC. Encoded protein: CASSRLEYEQYF.

The CDR3 is CSAPSPGLAGTDTQYF. The CDR3 DNA reads as TGCAGTGCGCCGTCCCCGGGACTAGCGGGCACAGATACGCAGTATTTT. The rearrangement links TRBV20-1 to TRBJ2-3, with 11 bases matching TRBD2. CDR3 length: 16 residues. The V gene's germline CDR1 is DFQATT and CDR2 SNEGSKA (reference sequence). V gave up 6 bases and J gave up 1 base; unmatched junction bases: 9.

This clonotype was detected many times. The chain recombines TRBV12-3 or TRBV12-4 with TRBJ1-1; a weak D match, TRBD1 (6 bases). The CDR3 is made up of 16 amino acids. V was trimmed by 8 bases and J by 3 bases, leaving 22 bases between them. CDR3 residues: CASSFDSEGEYTEAFF. The DNA of the CDR3 is TGTGCCAGCTCTTTTGACTCGGAGGGGGAATACACTGAAGCTTTCTTT.

This clonotype was counted a few times. This chain joins TRBV12-3 or TRBV12-4 and TRBJ2-2; 7 bases align to TRBD2. The ends lost 3 bases at V and 3 bases at J; junction bases unmatched: 7. The CDR3 contains 16 residues. As DNA, the CDR3 is TGTGCCAGCAGTTTGACTAGCTTAGATGACACCGGGGAGCTGTTTTTT. Protein product: CASSLTSLDDTGELFF.

This sequence joins TRBV27 and TRBJ2-3; D gene unclear. The CDR3 runs to 16 residues. V lost 6 bases and J 1 base, leaving 17 bases between the germline ends. The V gene's germline CDR1 is MNHEY and CDR2 SMNVEV (reference sequence). The CDR3: CASSLQSAWGTDTQYF. The DNA for the CDR3 is TGTGCCAGCAGCCTCCAAAGTGCCTGGGGCACAGATACGCAGTATTTT.

The chain combines TRBV20-1 with TRBJ2-7; D may match TRBD1 or TRBD2 (10 bases each). Trimming stripped 1 base from V and 3 bases from J, with 25 bases between. The CDR3 length is 18 residues. Per the germline V gene, CDR1 is DFQATT and CDR2 is SNEGSKA (reference sequence). CDR3 in amino acids: CSARGQGAQGTSVYEQYF. CDR3 DNA sequence: TGCAGTGCTAGAGGACAGGGGGCGCAAGGGACTAGCGTCTACGAGCAGTACTTC.

This clonotype was observed a handful of times. The rearrangement uses TRBV6-5 and TRBJ2-2, with a weak D call TRBD1 (5 bases). V shed 1 base and J shed 2 bases, with 8 bases lying between them. This CDR3 is built from 15 residues. Germline values: CDR1 MNHEY, CDR2 SVGAGI. CDR3 in DNA: TGTGCCAGCAGTTACTATACAGGCAACACCGGGGAGCTGTTTTTT. It yields the protein CASSYYTGNTGELFF.

This clonotype was counted a few times. The chain couples TRBV15 to TRBJ2-2; tentative D call: TRBD2 (5 bases). Germline CDR1 LNHNV, CDR2 YYDKDF (reference sequence). The CDR3 covers 15 residues. V was pared by 6 bases and J by 2 bases, with 13 bases between. The CDR3 loop is CATSAPAVNTGELFF. In DNA form, the CDR3 reads TGTGCCACCAGTGCTCCAGCGGTAAACACCGGGGAGCTGTTTTTT.

This clonotype appeared a few times. The chain carries TRBV15 and TRBJ2-1; a possible D gene is TRBD2 (5 bases). CDR3 size: 14 residues. V was trimmed by 5 bases and J by 8 bases, leaving 16 bases between them. Germline CDR1 is LNHNV and CDR2 is YYDKDF (reference sequence). CDR3 amino acids: CATSPQGGGYEQFF. In DNA, the CDR3 is TGTGCCACCAGCCCGCAAGGAGGCGGATATGAGCAGTTCTTC.

The CDR3: CSRRTSGVQETQYF. The DNA of the CDR3 is TGCAGTCGCCGGACTAGCGGAGTCCAAGAGACCCAGTACTTC. This rearrangement joins TRBV20-1 to TRBJ2-5; 10 bases are a match to TRBD2. After removal of 8 bases from V and 1 base from J, the junction contained 7 bases not matched to a gene. There are 14 residues in the CDR3. CDR1 and CDR2 from the germline V gene are DFQATT and SNEGSKA (reference sequence).

This clonotype was observed a handful of times. V usage is TRBV18 and J usage is TRBJ2-3; TRBD2 matches at 7 bases. Losses at the gene ends were 3 bases for V and 5 bases for J; bases not matched to a gene: 5. CDR1 is KGHSH and CDR2 is LQKENI in the germline V gene. The CDR3 has 14 amino acids. CDR3 loop: CASSPGREVDTQYF. The DNA of the CDR3 is TGTGCCAGCTCACCCGGCCGGGAGGTAGATACGCAGTATTTT.

A few counts support this clonotype. The V and J genes are TRBV6-1 and TRBJ2-2, with 9 bases identical to TRBD1. The length of the CDR3 is 14 residues. J gave up 7 bases and V 6 bases, and 6 bases lay outside the gene matches. Germline V gene lookup returns CDR1 MNHNS and CDR2 SASEGT. The CDR3 DNA reads as TGTGCCAGCAGCCGACAGGGGGGGGACGGGGAGCTGTTTTTT. It yields the protein CASSRQGGDGELFF.

The chain recombines TRBV29-1 with TRBJ1-1, with a tentative D call TRBD1 (5 bases). CDR1 is SQVTM and CDR2 is ANQGSEA in the germline V gene. This CDR3 contains 13 residues. The ends were cut back, 1 base at V and 10 bases at J, with 16 bases in the middle. This chain's CDR3 is CSVEAPGTTIAFF. CDR3 bases: TGCAGCGTTGAAGCCCCTGGGACTACGATAGCTTTCTTT.

This clonotype was observed a handful of times. The J gene is TRBJ1-2, the V gene TRBV5-8; the D gene is possibly TRBD1 (6 bases). Per germline, CDR1 SGHTS and CDR2 YDEGEE. CDR3 length: 17 residues. Trimming took off 4 bases at V and 0 bases at J, with 19 bases between the two ends. The CDR3 nucleotides are TGTGCCAGCAGCCCTGAGGTGACAGGCTCCTCTAACTATGGCTACACCTTC. It codes for CASSPEVTGSSNYGYTF.

This clonotype occurred a few times. The CDR3 loop reads CASKARMTGELFF. The DNA for the CDR3 is TGTGCCAGCAAGGCGCGAATGACCGGGGAGCTGTTTTTT. The rearrangement joins TRBV28 to TRBJ2-2; D unresolved. The germline gives CDR1 MDHEN, CDR2 SYDVKM. The V gene lost 7 bases and the J gene lost 5 bases, with 11 bases spanning the gap. This CDR3 comprises 13 residues.

The sample holds a few counts of this clonotype. The rearrangement joins TRBV12-3 or TRBV12-4 to TRBJ1-2; D not certain. The CDR3 length is 15 residues. Trimming removed 1 base at V and 4 bases at J, with 13 bases between. CDR3 region: CASSLGPGWGYGYTF. CDR3 in DNA: TGTGCCAGCAGTTTAGGCCCCGGGTGGGGCTATGGCTACACCTTC.

The chain employs TRBV7-2 and TRBJ2-7; 7 bases map to TRBD1. The V segment lost 4 bases and the J segment 3 bases; nucleotides outside the gene matches: 6. The CDR3 extends over 14 amino acids. Germline CDR1 reads SGHTA; CDR2 reads FQGNSA. For the CDR3, the DNA is TGTGCCAGCAGCTACCGACAGGGATACTACGAGCAGTACTTC. It codes for CASSYRQGYYEQYF. The complete variable domain, with remaining parts taken from reference TRBV7-2 and TRBJ2-7, reads GAGVSQSPSNKVTEKGKDVELRCDPISGHTALYWYRQSLGQGLEFLIYFQGNSAPDKSGLPSDRFSAERTGGSVSTLTIQRTQQEDSAVYLCASSYRQGYYEQYFGPGTRLTVT.

CDR3 sequence (DNA): TGTGCCACCAGCGCGGGACTAGGCAACACCGGGGAGCTGTTTTTT. Translation: CATSAGLGNTGELFF. The rearrangement uses TRBV15 and TRBJ2-2; 8 nucleotides match TRBD2. CDR1 and CDR2 (germline): LNHNV, YYDKDF (reference sequence). The V and J ends lost 5 bases and 2 bases, in that order; junction bases with no gene match: 4. The CDR3 totals 15 residues.